The sample holds a few counts of the clone carrying this T cell receptor (beta chain). The data were obtained in a study of patients and donors after allogeneic stem cell transplantation. Germline-derived CDR1 and CDR2 are SGDLS and YYNGEE. The CDR3 totals 10 residues. V was shortened by 7 bases and J by 6 bases, with 8 bases between the two germline ends. TCRdb independently ran MiXCR on the RT-PCR reads; one entry per CDR3 protein. The profile shows 800,000 to 1,000,000 distinct CDR3 sequences, more than 15% of them singletons. This clonotype was obtained from a human donor who was either an allogeneic HSCT recipient or a stem cell or donor lymphocyte infusion donor (not recorded which). It is not recorded whose cells these are; they may come from a transplant donor. The specimen sequenced was blood, either unsorted or a sorted T cell fraction (not recorded which). The chain uses TRBV9 and TRBJ2-7, with a possible D match to TRBD2 (6 bases). CDR3: CASGGSEQYF. The CDR3 nucleotides are TGTGCCAGCGGGGGGAGCGAGCAGTACTTC.